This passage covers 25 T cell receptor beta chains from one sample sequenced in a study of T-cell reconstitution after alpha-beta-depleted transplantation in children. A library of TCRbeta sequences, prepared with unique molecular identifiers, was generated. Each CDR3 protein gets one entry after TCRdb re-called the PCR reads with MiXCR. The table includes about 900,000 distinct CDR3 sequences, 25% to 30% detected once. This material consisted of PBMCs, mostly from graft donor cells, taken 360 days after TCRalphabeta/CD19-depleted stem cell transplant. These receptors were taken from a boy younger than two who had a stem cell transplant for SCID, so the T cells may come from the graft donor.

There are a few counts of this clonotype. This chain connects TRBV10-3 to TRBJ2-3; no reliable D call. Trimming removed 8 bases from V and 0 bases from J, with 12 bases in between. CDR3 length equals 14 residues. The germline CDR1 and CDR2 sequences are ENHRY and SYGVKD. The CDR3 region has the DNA TGTGCCATCCGCTCAGGCACTAGCACAGATACGCAGTATTTT. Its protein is CAIRSGTSTDTQYF.

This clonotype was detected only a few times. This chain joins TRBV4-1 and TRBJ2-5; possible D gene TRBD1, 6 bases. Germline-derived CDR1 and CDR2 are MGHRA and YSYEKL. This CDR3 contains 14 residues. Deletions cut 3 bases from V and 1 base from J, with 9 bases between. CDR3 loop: CASSQYRAQETQYF. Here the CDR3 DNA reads TGCGCCAGCAGCCAGTACAGGGCCCAAGAGACCCAGTACTTC.

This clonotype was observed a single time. CDR3 DNA sequence: TGCGCCAGCAGCCAACAGGGCATGTATGGCTACACCTTC. It encodes CASSQQGMYGYTF. The chain links TRBV5-1 to TRBJ1-2, with a possible D match to TRBD1 (6 bases). CDR3 length: 13 amino acids. CDR1 and CDR2 from the germline V gene are SGHRS and YFSETQ. Trimming shortened V by 4 bases and J by 5 bases, and 12 bases separated the two germline ends.

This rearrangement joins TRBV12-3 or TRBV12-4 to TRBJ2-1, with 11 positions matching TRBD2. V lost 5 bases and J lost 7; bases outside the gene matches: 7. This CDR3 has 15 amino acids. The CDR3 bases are TGTGCCAGCAGTCCCTTCCTAGCGGGAGGAAATGAGCAGTTCTTC. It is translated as CASSPFLAGGNEQFF.

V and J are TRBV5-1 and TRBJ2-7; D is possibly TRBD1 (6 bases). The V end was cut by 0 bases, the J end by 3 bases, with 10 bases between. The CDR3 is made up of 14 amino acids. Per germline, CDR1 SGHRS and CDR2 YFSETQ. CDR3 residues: CASSLEGDIYEQYF. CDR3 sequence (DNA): TGCGCCAGCAGCTTGGAGGGGGACATCTACGAGCAGTACTTC. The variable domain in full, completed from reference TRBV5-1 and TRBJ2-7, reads KAGVTQTPRYLIKTRGQQVTLSCSPISGHRSVSWYQQTPGQGLQFLFEYFSETQRNKGNFPGRFSGRQFSNSRSEMNVSTLELGDSALYLCASSLEGDIYEQYFGPGTRLTVT.

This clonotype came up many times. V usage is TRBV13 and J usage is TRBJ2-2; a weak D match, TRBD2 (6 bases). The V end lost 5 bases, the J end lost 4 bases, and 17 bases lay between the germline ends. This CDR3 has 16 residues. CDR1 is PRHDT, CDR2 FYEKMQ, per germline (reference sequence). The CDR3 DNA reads TGTGCCAGCAGCCCGTGGACGCGGAGGGGCACCGGGGAGCTGTTTTTT. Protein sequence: CASSPWTRRGTGELFF.

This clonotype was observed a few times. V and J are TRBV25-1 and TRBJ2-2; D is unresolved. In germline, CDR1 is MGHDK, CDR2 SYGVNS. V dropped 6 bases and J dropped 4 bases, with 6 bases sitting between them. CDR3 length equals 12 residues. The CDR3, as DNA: TGTGCCAGCAGGGATCTCACCGGGGAGCTGTTTTTT. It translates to CASRDLTGELFF.

Here the CDR3 DNA reads TGTGCCAGCAGCTCCCGGGTGGGAGATACGCAGTATTTT. Its translation: CASSSRVGDTQYF. The chain carries TRBV7-3 and TRBJ2-3; D gene ambiguous. CDR3 length: 13 residues. Trimming left V 4 bases short and J 5 bases short, with 10 bases between. Germline V gene data show CDR1 as SGHTA and CDR2 as FQGTGA.

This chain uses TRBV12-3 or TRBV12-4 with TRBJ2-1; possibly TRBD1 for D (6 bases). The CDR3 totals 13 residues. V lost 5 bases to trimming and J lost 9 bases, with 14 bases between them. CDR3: CASSPGTSPEQFF. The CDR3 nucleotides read TGTGCCAGCAGTCCCGGGACATCCCCTGAGCAGTTCTTC.

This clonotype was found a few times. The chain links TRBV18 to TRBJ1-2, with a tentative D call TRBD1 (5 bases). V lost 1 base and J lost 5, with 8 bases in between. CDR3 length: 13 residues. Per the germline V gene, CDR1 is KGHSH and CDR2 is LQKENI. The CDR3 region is CASSPLGGYGYTF. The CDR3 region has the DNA TGTGCCAGCTCACCACTTGGGGGGTATGGCTACACCTTC.

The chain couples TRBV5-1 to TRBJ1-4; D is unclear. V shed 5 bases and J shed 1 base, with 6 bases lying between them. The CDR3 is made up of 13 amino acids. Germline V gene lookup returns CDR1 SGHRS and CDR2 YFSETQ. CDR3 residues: CASRGGTNEKLFF. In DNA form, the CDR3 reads TGCGCCAGCAGGGGTGGAACTAATGAAAAACTGTTTTTT.

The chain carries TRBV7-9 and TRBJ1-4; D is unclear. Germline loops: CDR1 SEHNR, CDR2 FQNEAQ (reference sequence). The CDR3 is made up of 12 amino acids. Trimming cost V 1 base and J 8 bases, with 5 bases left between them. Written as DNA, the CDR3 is TGTGCCAGCAGCTTAGTCAGGGAAAAACTGTTTTTT. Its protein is CASSLVREKLFF.

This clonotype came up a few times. The CDR3 DNA sequence: TGCGCCAGCAGCACGGACAGGGTACCAGATACGCAGTATTTT. It specifies CASSTDRVPDTQYF. The chain has TRBV5-1 and TRBJ2-3; 8 bases line up with TRBD1. The CDR3 consists of 14 residues. Germline lookup yields CDR1 SGHRS and CDR2 YFSETQ. After removal of 4 bases from V and 4 bases from J, the junction contained 5 bases not matched to a gene.

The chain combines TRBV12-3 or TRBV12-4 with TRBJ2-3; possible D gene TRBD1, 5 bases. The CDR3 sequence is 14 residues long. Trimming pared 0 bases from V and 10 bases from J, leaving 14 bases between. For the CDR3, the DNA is TGTGCCAGCAGTTTAGCGACCCCCAAGGGGTCGCAGTATTTT. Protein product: CASSLATPKGSQYF.

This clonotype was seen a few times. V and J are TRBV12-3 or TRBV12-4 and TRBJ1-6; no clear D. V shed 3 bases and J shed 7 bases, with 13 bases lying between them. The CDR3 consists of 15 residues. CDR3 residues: CASSFSGSWNSPLHF. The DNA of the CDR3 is TGTGCCAGCAGTTTTTCGGGGAGTTGGAATTCACCCCTCCACTTT.

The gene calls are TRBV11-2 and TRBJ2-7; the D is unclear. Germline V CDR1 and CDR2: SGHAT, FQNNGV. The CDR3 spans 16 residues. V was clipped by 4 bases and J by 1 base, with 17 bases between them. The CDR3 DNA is TGTGCCAGCAGCTCCCCCCGACACGTATCTTCCTACGAGCAGTACTTC. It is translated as CASSSPRHVSSYEQYF.

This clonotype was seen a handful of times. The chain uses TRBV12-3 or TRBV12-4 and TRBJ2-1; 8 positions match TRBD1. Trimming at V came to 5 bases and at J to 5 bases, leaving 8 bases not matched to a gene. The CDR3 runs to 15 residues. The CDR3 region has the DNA TGTGCCAGCAGTACCGGACAGGGCCCCCACAATGAGCAGTTCTTC. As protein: CASSTGQGPHNEQFF.

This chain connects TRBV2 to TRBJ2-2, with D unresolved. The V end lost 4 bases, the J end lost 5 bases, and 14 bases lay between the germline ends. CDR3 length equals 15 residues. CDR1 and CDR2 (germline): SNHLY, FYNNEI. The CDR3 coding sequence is TGTGCCAGCAGTGCGGGTAGGGCCCGAACCGGGGAGCTGTTTTTT. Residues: CASSAGRARTGELFF.

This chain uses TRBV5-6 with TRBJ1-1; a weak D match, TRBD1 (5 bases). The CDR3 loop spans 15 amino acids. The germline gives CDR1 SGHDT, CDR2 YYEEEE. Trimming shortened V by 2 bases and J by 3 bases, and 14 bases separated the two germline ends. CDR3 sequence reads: CASSFRPVGDTEAFF. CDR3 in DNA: TGTGCCAGCAGCTTCCGTCCGGTGGGGGACACTGAAGCTTTCTTT.

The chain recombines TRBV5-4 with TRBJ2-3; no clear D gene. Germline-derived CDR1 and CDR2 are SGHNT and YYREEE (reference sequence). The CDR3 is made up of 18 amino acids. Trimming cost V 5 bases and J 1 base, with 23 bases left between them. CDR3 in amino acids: CASSSWGAAALGTDTQYF. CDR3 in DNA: TGTGCCAGCAGTTCCTGGGGTGCGGCCGCGTTGGGCACAGATACGCAGTATTTT.

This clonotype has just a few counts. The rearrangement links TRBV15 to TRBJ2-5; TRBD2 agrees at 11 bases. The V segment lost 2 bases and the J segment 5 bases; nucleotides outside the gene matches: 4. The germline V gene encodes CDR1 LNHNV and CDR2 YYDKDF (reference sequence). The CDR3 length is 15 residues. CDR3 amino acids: CATSRLAGGGETQYF. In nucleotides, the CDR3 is TGTGCCACCAGCAGACTAGCGGGGGGCGGGGAGACCCAGTACTTC.

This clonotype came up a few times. CDR3 nucleotides: TGCGCCAGCAGCTTACAGGCACCCCAAGAGACCCAGTACTTC. It encodes CASSLQAPQETQYF. The rearrangement links TRBV5-1 to TRBJ2-5; maybe TRBD1 (5 bases). V lost 2 bases and J 1 base, leaving 9 bases between the germline ends. The CDR3 loop spans 14 amino acids. Germline CDR1 and CDR2: SGHRS and YFSETQ.

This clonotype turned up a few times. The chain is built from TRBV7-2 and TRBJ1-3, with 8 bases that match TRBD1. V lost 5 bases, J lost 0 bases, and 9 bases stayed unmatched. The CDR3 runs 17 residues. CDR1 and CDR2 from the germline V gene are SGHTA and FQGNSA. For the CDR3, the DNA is TGTGCCAGCAGCCCCAGGGACAGGATCTTCTCTGGAAACACCATATATTTT. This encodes CASSPRDRIFSGNTIYF.

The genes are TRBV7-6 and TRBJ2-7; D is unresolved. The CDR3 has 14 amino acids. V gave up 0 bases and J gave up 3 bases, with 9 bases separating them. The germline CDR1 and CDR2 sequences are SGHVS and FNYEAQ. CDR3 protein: CASSLAVDHYEQYF. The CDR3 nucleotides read TGTGCCAGCAGCTTAGCGGTCGACCACTACGAGCAGTACTTC.

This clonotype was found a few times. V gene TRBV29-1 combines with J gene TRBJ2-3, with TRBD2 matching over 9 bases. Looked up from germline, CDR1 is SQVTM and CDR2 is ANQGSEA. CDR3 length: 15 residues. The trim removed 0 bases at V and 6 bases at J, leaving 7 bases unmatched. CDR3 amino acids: CSVEDWAGGPDTQYF. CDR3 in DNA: TGCAGCGTTGAAGATTGGGCGGGGGGGCCCGATACGCAGTATTTT.